The sequence of this T cell receptor beta chain was determined in a study of technical replicates of blood from a handful of donors. TCRdb's table, derived via immunoSEQ multiplex PCR, lists solely in-frame clones and lacks some. Of some 50,000 clones listed, 94% were seen once; the top ten hold approximately 0.2%. The germline V and J ends were trimmed by 3 bases and 0 bases, with 12 bases remaining between them. The CDR3 has 15 amino acids. Per germline, CDR1 SGHRS and CDR2 YFSETQ. The sequence derives from a human donor in good health. The chain has TRBV5-1 and TRBJ1-1; D is perhaps TRBD1 (6 bases). The sequencing sample was made of T cells isolated from PBMCs. This CDR3 reads CASSSNQGLNTEAFF. The DNA of the CDR3 is TGCGCCAGCAGCTCAAACCAGGGGCTGAACACTGAAGCTTTCTTT.